The clone carrying this T cell receptor beta chain was recorded at least ten times. What it recognizes is unknown. The sample is drawn from a study of response to subunit inactivated influenza vaccine. Study observations and caveats: Authors suggested seasonal influenza vaccinations each recruit few new T cells.

CDR1 and CDR2 (germline): SQVTM, ANQGSEA. The CDR3 runs to 12 residues. V lost 4 bases and J lost 6, with 10 bases in between. A single record per CDR3 protein comes from TCRdb applying MiXCR to the RT-PCR reads. The sample lists about 780,000 distinct CDR3 sequences, under 20% occurring once. The chain links TRBV29-1 to TRBJ2-4; maybe TRBD1 (5 bases). The input for sequencing was PBMCs from blood, taken about 5 days after vaccination. The receptor comes from a man aged 50-60 years who received an inactivated influenza vaccine. CDR3 nucleotides: TGCAGCGTTGGGGGCAGAGGAAACATTCAGTACTTC. It encodes CSVGGRGNIQYF.